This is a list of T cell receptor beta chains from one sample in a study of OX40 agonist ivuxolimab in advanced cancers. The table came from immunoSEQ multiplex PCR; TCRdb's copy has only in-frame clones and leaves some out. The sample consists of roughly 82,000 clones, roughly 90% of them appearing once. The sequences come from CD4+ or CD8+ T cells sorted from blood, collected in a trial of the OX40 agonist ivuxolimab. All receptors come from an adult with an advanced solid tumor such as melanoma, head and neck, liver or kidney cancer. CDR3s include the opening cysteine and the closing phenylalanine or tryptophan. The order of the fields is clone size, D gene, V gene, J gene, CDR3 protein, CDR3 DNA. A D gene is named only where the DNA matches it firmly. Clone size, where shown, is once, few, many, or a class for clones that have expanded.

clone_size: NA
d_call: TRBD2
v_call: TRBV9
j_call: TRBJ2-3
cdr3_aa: CASSVGAGEGTDTQYF
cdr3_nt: TGTGCCAGCAGCGTGGGAGCGGGGGAGGGCACAGATACGCAGTATTTT

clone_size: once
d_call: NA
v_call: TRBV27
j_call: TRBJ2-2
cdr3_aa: CATSLRGRQTTGELFF
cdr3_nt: TGTGCCACCTCCCTCCGGGGACGGCAAACTACCGGGGAGCTGTTTTTT

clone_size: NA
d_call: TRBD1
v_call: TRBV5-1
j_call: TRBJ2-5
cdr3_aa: CASSVTGSETQYF
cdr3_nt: TGCGCCAGCAGCGTGACAGGGTCGGAGACCCAGTACTTC

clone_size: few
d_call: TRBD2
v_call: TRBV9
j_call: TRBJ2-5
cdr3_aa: CASSVGLAGGFETQYF
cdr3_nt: TGTGCCAGCAGCGTAGGACTAGCGGGAGGGTTTGAGACCCAGTACTTC

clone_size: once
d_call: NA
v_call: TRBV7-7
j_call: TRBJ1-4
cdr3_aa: CASSPGAFNEKLFF
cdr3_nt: TGTGCTAGCAGCCCCGGGGCTTTTAATGAAAAACTGTTTTTT

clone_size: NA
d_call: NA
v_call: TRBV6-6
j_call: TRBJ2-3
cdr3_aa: CASSYSRQSVTDTQYF
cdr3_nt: TGTGCCAGCAGTTACTCGAGACAGAGCGTCACAGATACGCAGTATTTT

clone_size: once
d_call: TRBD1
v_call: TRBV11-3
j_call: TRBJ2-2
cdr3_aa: CASSLDPAAGGRTGELFF
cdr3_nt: TGTGCCAGCAGCTTAGATCCTGCGGCAGGGGGCCGGACCGGGGAGCTGTTTTTT

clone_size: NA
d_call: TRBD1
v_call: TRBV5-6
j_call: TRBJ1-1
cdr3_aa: CASSLGDRESTEAFF
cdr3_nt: TGTGCCAGCAGCTTGGGGGACAGGGAGAGCACTGAAGCTTTCTTT

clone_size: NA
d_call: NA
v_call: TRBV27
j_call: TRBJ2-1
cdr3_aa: CASNRALPLGNEQFF
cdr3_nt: TGTGCCAGCAACCGGGCTCTTCCCCTGGGTAATGAGCAGTTCTTC

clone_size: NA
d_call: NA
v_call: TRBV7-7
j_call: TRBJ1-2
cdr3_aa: CASSSRQANYGYTF
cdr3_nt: TGTGCTAGCAGCTCCCGACAGGCGAACTATGGCTACACCTTC

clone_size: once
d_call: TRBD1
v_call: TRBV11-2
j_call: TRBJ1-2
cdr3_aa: CASSFDQGARNGYTF
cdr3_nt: TGTGCCAGCAGCTTCGATCAGGGGGCGCGGAATGGCTACACCTTC

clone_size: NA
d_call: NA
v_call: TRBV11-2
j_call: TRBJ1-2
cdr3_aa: CASSLLRRGPRWGYTF
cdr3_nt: TGTGCCAGCAGCTTATTGAGAAGAGGGCCGCGGTGGGGCTACACCTTC

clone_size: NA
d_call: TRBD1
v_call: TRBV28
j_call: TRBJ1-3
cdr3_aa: CASSLTGDPSGNTIYF
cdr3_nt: TGTGCCAGCAGTTTGACAGGGGACCCCTCTGGAAACACCATATATTTT

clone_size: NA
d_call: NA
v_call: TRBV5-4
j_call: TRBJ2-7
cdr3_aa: CASSLVMWEQYF
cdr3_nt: TGTGCCAGCAGCTTGGTTATGTGGGAGCAGTACTTC

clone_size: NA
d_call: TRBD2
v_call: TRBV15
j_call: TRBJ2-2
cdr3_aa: CATSRALGLAGGPGTGELFF
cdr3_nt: TGTGCCACCAGCAGAGCCTTGGGACTAGCGGGAGGGCCGGGGACCGGGGAGCTGTTTTTT

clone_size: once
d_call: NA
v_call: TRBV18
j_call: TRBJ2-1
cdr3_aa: CASSPPNGLDEQFF
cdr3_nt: TGTGCCAGCTCACCACCTAATGGACTCGATGAGCAGTTCTTC

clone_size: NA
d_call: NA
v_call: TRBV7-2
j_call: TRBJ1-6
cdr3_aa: CASSPLSYNSPLHF
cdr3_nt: TGTGCCAGCAGCCCCCTTTCCTATAATTCACCCCTCCACTTT

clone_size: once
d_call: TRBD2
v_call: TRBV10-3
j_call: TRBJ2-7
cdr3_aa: CAISDRLAGGDEQYF
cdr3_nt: TGTGCCATCAGTGACAGACTAGCGGGAGGCGACGAGCAGTACTTC

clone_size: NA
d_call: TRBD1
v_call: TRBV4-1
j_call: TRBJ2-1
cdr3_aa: CASSRGQGSYNEQFF
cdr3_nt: TGCGCCAGCAGCCGAGGACAGGGATCCTACAATGAGCAGTTCTTC

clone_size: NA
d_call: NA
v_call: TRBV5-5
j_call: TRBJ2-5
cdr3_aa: CASRPSQVQETQYF
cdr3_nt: TGTGCCAGCAGACCATCACAGGTGCAAGAGACCCAGTACTTC

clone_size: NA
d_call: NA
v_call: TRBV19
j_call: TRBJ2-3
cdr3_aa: CASGGLDFSTDTQYF
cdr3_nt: TGTGCCAGTGGGGGGCTGGATTTTAGCACAGATACGCAGTATTTT

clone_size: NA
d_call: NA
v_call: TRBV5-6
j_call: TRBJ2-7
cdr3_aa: CASSEGPPSSYEQYF
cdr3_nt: TGTGCCAGCAGCGAGGGACCGCCGAGCTCCTACGAGCAGTACTTC

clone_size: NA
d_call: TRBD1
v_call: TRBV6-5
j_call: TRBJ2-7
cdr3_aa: CASSRGTGYEQYF
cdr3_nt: TGTGCCAGCAGTAGAGGGACAGGCTACGAGCAGTACTTC

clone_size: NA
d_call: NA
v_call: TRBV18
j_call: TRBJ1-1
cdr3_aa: CASSPTPGQLNTEAFF
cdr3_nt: TGTGCCAGCTCACCGACCCCTGGACAGTTGAACACTGAAGCTTTCTTT

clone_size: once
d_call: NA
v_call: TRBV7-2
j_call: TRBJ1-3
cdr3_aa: CASSLQGSSGNTIYF
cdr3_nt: TGTGCCAGCAGCTTACAAGGTTCCTCTGGAAACACCATATATTTT

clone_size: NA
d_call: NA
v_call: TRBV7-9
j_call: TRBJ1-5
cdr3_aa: CASSQEQGHQPQHF
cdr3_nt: TGTGCCAGCAGCCAAGAACAGGGTCATCAGCCCCAGCATTTT

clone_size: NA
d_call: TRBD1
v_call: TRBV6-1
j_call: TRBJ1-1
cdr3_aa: CASSEVGQGAEAFF
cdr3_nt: TGTGCCAGCAGTGAAGTCGGACAGGGAGCTGAAGCTTTCTTT